A single sample is the source of the 4 T cell receptor beta chains below, sequenced in a study of blood T cell repertoires in COVID-19. Libraries were prepared by immunoSEQ multiplex PCR; TCRdb keeps only in-frame clonotypes and omits some of them. The data contain some 53,000 clones, about 92% of them singletons. The material sequenced was peripheral blood. Receptors originate from a human donor in a cohort sampled during active COVID-19.

The chain links TRBV4-2 to TRBJ2-1; TRBD2 agrees at 9 bases. The CDR3 loop spans 17 amino acids. Germline V gene sequence: CDR1 LGHNA, CDR2 YNFKEQ. Germline trimming cut 0 bases from V and 8 bases from J; bases unmatched to any gene: 11. CDR3: CASSQEGAAGGTYEQFF. CDR3 DNA sequence: TGTGCCAGCAGCCAAGAAGGGGCAGCGGGAGGTACCTATGAGCAGTTCTTC.

The V gene is TRBV5-1, the J gene TRBJ2-1; TRBD2 matches at 7 bases. The CDR3 extends over 16 amino acids. Looked up from germline, CDR1 is SGHRS and CDR2 is YFSETQ. The junction had 10 bases not matched to a gene; V was cut back by 7 bases and J by 0 bases. CDR3 sequence (DNA): TGCGCCAGCGACCGCCAGGGAGGGAGCTCCTACAATGAGCAGTTCTTC. Its protein is CASDRQGGSSYNEQFF.

The chain has TRBV2 and TRBJ2-3; 9 nucleotides line up with TRBD2. Germline CDR1 SNHLY, CDR2 FYNNEI. The CDR3 sequence is 15 residues long. The junction had 2 bases not matched to a gene; V was cut back by 3 bases and J by 1 base. In DNA, the CDR3 is TGTGCCAGCAGTGAGAGGACTAGCGGCACAGATACGCAGTATTTT. Translated: CASSERTSGTDTQYF.

The CDR3 sequence: CAIIIPGQAYEQYF. CDR3 DNA: TGTGCCATTATTATCCCGGGACAGGCGTACGAGCAGTACTTC. This sequence joins TRBV24-1 and TRBJ2-7, with 8 nucleotides matching TRBD1. Germline V gene data show CDR1 as KGHDR and CDR2 as SFDVKD. V shed 11 bases, J shed 4 bases, and the junction held 12 bases outside the gene matches. CDR3 size: 14 residues.